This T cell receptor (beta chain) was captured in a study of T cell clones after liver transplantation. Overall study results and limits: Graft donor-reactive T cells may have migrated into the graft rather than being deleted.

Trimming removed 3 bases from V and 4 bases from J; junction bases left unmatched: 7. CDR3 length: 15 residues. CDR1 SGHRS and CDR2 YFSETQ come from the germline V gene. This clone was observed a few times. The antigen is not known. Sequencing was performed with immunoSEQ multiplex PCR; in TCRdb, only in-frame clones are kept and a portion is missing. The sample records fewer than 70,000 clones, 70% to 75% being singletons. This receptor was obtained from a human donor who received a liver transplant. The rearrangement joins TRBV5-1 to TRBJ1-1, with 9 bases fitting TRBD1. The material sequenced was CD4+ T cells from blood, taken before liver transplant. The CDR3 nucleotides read TGCGCCAGCAGCTCAACAGGGGGCGTGAGCACTGAAGCTTTCTTT. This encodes CASSSTGGVSTEAFF.